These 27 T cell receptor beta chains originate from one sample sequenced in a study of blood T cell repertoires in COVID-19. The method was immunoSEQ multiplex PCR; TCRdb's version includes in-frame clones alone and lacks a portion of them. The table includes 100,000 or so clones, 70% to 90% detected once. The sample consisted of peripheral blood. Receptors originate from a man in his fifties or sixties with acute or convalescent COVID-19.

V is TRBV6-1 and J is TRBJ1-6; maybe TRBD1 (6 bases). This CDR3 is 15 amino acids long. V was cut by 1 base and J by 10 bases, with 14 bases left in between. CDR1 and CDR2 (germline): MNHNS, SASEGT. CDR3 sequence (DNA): TGTGCCAGCAGTGAAGTTGCGCAGGGGAGCTCACCCCTCCACTTT. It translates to CASSEVAQGSSPLHF.

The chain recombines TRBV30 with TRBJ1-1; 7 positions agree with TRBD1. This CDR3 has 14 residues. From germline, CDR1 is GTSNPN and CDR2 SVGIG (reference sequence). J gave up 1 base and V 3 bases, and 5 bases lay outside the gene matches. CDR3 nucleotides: TGTGCCTGGAGACGGGACAGTGGGAACACTGAAGCTTTCTTT. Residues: CAWRRDSGNTEAFF.

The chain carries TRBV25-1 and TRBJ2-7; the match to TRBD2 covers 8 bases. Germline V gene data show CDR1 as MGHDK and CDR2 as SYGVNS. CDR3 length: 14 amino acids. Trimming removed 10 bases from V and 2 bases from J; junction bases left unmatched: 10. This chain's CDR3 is CATPGGGHTYEQYF. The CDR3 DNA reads TGTGCCACCCCAGGCGGGGGGCATACCTACGAGCAGTACTTC.

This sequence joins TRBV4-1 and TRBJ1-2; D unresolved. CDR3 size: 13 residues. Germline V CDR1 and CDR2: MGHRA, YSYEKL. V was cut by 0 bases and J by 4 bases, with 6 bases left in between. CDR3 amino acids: CASSQDSLYGYTF. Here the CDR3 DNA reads TGCGCCAGCAGCCAAGACAGTCTCTATGGCTACACCTTC.

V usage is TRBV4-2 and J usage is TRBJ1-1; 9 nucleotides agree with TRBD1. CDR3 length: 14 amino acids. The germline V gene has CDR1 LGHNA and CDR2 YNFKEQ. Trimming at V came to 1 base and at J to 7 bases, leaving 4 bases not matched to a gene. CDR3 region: CASSQAWTGDEAFF. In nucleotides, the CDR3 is TGTGCCAGCAGCCAAGCGTGGACAGGGGATGAAGCTTTCTTT.

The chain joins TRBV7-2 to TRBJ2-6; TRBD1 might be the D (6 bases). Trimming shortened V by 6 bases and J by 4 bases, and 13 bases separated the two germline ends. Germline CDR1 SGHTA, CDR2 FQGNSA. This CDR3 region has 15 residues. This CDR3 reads CASSLQGPGANVLTF. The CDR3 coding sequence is TGTGCCAGCAGTCTACAGGGACCCGGGGCCAACGTCCTGACTTTC.

The CDR3 sequence is CASSIEPVSNQPQHF. CDR3 nucleotides: TGTGCCAGTAGTATAGAACCAGTTAGCAATCAGCCCCAGCATTTT. V is TRBV19 and J is TRBJ1-5; D not resolved. The V end was cut by 0 bases, the J end by 0 bases, with 6 bases between. Per germline, CDR1 LNHDA and CDR2 SQIVND (reference sequence). This CDR3 has 15 amino acids. The complete variable domain, with remaining parts taken from reference TRBV19 and TRBJ1-5, reads DGGITQSPKYLFRKEGQNVTLSCEQNLNHDAMYWYRQDPGQGLRLIYYSQIVNDFQKGDIAEGYSVSREKKESFPLTVTSAQKNPTAFYLCASSIEPVSNQPQHFGDGTRLSIL.

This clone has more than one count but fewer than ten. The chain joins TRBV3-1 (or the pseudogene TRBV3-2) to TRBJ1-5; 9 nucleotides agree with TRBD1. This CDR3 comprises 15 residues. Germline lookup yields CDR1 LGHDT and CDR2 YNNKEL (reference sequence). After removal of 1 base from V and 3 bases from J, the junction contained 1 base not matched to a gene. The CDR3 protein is CASSQGDRVNQPQHF. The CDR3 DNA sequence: TGTGCCAGCAGCCAAGGGGACAGGGTCAATCAGCCCCAGCATTTT.

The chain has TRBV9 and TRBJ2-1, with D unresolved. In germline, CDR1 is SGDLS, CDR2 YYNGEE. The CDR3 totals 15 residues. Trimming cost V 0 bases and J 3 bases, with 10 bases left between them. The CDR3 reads CASSVASDFYNEQFF. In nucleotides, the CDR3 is TGTGCCAGCAGCGTAGCATCAGACTTCTACAATGAGCAGTTCTTC.

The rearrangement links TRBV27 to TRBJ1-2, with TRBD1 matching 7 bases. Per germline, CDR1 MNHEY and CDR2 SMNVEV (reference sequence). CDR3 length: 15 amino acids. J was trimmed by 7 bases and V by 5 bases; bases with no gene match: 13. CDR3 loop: CASSAWTGGWAGYTF. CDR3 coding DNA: TGTGCCAGCAGTGCCTGGACAGGCGGATGGGCTGGCTACACCTTC.

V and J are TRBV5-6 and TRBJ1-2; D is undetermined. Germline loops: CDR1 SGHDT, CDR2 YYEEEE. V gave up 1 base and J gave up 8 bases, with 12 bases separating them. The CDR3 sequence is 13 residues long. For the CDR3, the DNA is TGTGCCAGCAGCTTGTATGCGGGCCGCGGCTACACCTTC. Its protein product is CASSLYAGRGYTF.

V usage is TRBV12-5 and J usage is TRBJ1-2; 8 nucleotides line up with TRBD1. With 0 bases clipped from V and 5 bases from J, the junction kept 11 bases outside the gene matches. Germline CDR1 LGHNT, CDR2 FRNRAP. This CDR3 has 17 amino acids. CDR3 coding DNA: TGTGCTAGTGGTTTGGTACAGGGGACAGGAGGGGAGTATGGCTACACCTTC. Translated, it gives CASGLVQGTGGEYGYTF. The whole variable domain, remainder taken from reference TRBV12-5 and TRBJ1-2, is DARVTQTPRHKVTEMGQEVTMRCQPILGHNTVFWYRQTMMQGLELLAYFRNRAPLDDSGMPKDRFSAEMPDATLATLKIQPSEPRDSAVYFCASGLVQGTGGEYGYTFGSGTRLTVV.

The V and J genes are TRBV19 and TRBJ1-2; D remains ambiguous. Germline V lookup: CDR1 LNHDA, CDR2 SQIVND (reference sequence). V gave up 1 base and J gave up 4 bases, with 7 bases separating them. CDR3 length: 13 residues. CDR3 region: CASSIGHPYGYTF. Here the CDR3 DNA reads TGTGCCAGTAGTATAGGACACCCCTATGGCTACACCTTC.

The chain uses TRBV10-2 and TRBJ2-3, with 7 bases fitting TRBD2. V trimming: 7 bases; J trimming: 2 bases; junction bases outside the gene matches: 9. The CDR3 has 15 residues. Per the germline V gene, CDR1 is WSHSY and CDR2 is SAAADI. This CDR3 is CASTVAGWDTDTQYF. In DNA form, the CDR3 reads TGCGCCAGCACCGTAGCGGGCTGGGACACAGATACGCAGTATTTT.

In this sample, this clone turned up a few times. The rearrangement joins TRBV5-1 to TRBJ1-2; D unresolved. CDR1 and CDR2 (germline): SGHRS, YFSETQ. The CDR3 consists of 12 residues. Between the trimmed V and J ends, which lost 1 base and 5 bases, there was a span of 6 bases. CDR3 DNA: TGCGCCAGCAGCTTGTACGGTTATGGCTACACCTTC. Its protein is CASSLYGYGYTF.

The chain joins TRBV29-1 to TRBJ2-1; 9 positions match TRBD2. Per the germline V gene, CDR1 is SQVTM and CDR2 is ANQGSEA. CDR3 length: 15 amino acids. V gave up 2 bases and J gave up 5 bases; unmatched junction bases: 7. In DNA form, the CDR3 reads TGCAGCGTTGAAACTACGTCTAGCGGGGACAATGAGCAGTTCTTC. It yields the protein CSVETTSSGDNEQFF.

The CDR3 here is CASSQQGVGTDTQYF. CDR3 sequence (DNA): TGTGCCAGCAGCCAACAGGGTGTGGGGACAGATACGCAGTATTTT. The V gene is TRBV3-1 (or the pseudogene TRBV3-2), the J gene TRBJ2-3; perhaps TRBD1 as D (5 bases). CDR1 and CDR2 (germline): LGHDT, YNNKEL (reference sequence). The CDR3 contains 15 residues. V dropped 2 bases and J dropped 3 bases, with 12 bases sitting between them.

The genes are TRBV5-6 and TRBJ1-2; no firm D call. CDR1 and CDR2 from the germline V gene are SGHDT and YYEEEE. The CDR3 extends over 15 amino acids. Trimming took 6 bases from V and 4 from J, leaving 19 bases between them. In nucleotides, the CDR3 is TGTGCCAGCACCCGAGGGCAGGCATCCTCCTATGGCTACACCTTC. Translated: CASTRGQASSYGYTF.

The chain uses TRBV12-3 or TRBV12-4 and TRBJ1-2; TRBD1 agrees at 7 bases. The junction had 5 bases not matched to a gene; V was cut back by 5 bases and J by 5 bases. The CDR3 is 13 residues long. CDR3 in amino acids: CASSRLQGYGYTF. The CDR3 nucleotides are TGTGCCAGCAGTCGCCTACAGGGGTATGGCTACACCTTC.

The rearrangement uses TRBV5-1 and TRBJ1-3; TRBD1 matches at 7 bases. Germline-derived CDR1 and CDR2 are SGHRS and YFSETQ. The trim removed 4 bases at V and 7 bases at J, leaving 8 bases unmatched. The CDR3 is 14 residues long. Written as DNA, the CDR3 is TGCGCCAGCAGCCCACAGGGGCCTAGGAACACCATATATTTT. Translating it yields CASSPQGPRNTIYF.

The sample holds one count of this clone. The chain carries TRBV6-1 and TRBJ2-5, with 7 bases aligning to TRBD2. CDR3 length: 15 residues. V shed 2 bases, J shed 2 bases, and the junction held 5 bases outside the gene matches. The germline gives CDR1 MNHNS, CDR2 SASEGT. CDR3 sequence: CASSEQAGRQETQYF. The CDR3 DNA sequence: TGTGCCAGCAGTGAACAAGCGGGGAGACAAGAGACCCAGTACTTC.

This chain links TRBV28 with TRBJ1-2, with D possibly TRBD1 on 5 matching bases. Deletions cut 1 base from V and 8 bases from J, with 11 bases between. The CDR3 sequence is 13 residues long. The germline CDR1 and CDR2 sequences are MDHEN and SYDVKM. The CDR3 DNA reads TGTGCCAGCAGTTTATTTGGGGCAAGGGGCTACACCTTC. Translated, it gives CASSLFGARGYTF.

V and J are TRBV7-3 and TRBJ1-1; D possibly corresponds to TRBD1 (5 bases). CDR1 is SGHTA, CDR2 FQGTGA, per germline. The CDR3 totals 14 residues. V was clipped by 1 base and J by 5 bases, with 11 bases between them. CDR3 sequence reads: CASSLMAGLTEAFF. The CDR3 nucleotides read TGTGCCAGCAGCTTAATGGCAGGGCTAACTGAAGCTTTCTTT.

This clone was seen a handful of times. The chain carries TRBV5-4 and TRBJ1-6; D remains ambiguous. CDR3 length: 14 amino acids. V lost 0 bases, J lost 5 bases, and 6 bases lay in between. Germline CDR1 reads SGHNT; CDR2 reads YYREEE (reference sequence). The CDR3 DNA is TGTGCCAGCAGCTTGGACAGAAATAATTCACCCCTCCACTTT. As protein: CASSLDRNNSPLHF.

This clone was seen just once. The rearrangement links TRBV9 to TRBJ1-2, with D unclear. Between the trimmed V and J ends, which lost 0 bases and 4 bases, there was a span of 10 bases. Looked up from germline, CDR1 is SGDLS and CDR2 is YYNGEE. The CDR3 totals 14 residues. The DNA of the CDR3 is TGTGCCAGCAGCGTAGGACTCGTCGGCTATGGCTACACCTTC. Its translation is CASSVGLVGYGYTF.

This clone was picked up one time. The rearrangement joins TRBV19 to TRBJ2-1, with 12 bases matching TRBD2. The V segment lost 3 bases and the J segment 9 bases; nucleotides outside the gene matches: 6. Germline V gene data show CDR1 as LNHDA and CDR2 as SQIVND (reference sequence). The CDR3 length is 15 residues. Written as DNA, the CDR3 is TGTGCCAGTAGTATTCTAGCGGGAGGGCAGTTTGAGCAGTTCTTC. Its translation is CASSILAGGQFEQFF.

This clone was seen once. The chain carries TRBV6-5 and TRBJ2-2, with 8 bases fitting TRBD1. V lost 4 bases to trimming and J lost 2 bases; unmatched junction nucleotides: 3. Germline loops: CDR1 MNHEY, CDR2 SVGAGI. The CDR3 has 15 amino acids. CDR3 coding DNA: TGTGCCAGCAGTTTGTCAGGGGGCAACACCGGGGAGCTGTTTTTT. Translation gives CASSLSGGNTGELFF.